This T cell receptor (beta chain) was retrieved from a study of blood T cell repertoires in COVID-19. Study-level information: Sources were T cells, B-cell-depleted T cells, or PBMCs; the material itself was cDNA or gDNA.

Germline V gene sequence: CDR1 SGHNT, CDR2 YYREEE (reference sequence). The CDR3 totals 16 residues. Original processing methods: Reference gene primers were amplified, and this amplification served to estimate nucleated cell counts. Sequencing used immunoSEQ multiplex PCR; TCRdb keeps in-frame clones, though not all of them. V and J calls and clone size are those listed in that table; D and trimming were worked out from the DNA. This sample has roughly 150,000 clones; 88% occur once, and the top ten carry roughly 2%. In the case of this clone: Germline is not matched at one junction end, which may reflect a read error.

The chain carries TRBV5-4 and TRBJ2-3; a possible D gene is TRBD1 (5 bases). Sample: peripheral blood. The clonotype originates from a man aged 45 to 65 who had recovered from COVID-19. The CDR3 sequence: CVSSLARVLGTDTQYF. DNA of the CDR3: TGTGTCAGCAGCTTGGCCAGGGTCTTAGGCACAGATACGCAGTATTTT.